This T cell receptor (beta chain) is from a study of early T cells in non-severe SARS-CoV-2 infection. TCRdb reprocessed the 5' RACE reads with MiXCR, giving one entry per CDR3 protein. The data hold some 60,000 distinct CDR3 sequences, with more than 8.5% observed a single time. This clonotype was picked up a small number of times. CDR3 length equals 19 residues. V lost 0 bases to trimming and J lost 0 bases; unmatched junction nucleotides: 6. Germline CDR1 KGHSH, CDR2 LQKENI. The receptor was isolated from an adult who was a healthcare worker with PCR-confirmed SARS-CoV-2 infection or an uninfected control (not recorded which). The material sequenced was whole blood. The rearrangement uses TRBV18 and TRBJ2-1; TRBD2 aligns across 12 bases. The CDR3 loop is CASSPPRLAGVLSYNEQFF. DNA for the CDR3: TGTGCCAGCTCACCACCGAGACTAGCGGGAGTTCTCTCCTACAATGAGCAGTTCTTC.